These T cell receptor beta chains were read from a single sample in a study of CD8+ T cells in alopecia areata. Here immunoSEQ multiplex PCR was the method, and the copy in TCRdb shows in-frame clones only, minus some. Of over 150,000 clones listed, approximately 60% are singletons. Specimen: CD4+ T cells sorted from blood, collected at week 4, from a patient treated with tofacitinib. These receptors all come from a human donor with alopecia areata. Both conserved end residues are part of each CDR3. D genes are given only for firm matches. Where a row states a size, it is once, few, many or the class of an expanded clone; other rows omit it.

abundance,j_gene,v_gene,d_gene,CDR3nt,CDR3aa
-,TRBJ1-5,TRBV7-9,-,TGTGCCAGCAGCCTGCCCGGTCGGCCCCAGCATTTT,CASSLPGRPQHF
-,TRBJ2-1,TRBV5-1,TRBD2,TGCGCCAGCAGCCCCCTAGCGGGAGGGCCAAAAGATGAGCAGTTCTTC,CASSPLAGGPKDEQFF
few,TRBJ2-3,TRBV15,-,TGTGCCACCAGCAGAGAATTAGACTTCGATACGCAGTATTTT,CATSRELDFDTQYF
-,TRBJ1-2,TRBV29-1,TRBD1,TGCAGCGCGGGACAGGCTCTCTACGGCTACACCTTC,CSAGQALYGYTF
-,TRBJ2-1,TRBV4-1,-,TGCGCCAGCAGCCAACTGGCGGGATCCTACAATGAGCAGTTCTTC,CASSQLAGSYNEQFF
-,TRBJ2-3,TRBV28,TRBD2,TGTGCCAGCAGCGGGACTAGCGGGACCGCAGATACGCAGTATTTT,CASSGTSGTADTQYF
-,TRBJ2-5,TRBV7-2,-,TGTGCCAGCAGCTCCCTCTGGGTTAAGGAGACCCAGTACTTC,CASSSLWVKETQYF
-,TRBJ1-2,TRBV27,TRBD1,TGTGCCAGCAGTCACAGGGGGACCTATGGCTACACCTTC,CASSHRGTYGYTF
-,TRBJ2-1,TRBV7-8,-,TGTGCCAGCAGCCTCCGACAGAGCTCCTACAATGAGCAGTTCTTC,CASSLRQSSYNEQFF
-,TRBJ2-7,TRBV6-5,-,TGTGCCAGCAGTTCAGGACGGAGCAGCTTCTACGAGCAGTACTTC,CASSSGRSSFYEQYF
-,TRBJ2-7,TRBV29-1,-,TGCAGCGTGCGAGGGTACTACGAGCAGTACTTC,CSVRGYYEQYF
-,TRBJ2-1,TRBV28,TRBD2,TGTGCCAGCAGTTTGACTAGCGGAGTGAATGAGCAGTTCTTC,CASSLTSGVNEQFF
-,TRBJ1-2,TRBV30,TRBD1,TGTGCCTGGAGTGCCTGGGGTCCGGACAGGAGTAACTATGGCTACACCTTC,CAWSAWGPDRSNYGYTF
few,TRBJ1-2,TRBV23-1,TRBD1,TGCGCCAGCAGTAAAGCAGGGGGCCCCGACTATGGCTACACCTTC,CASSKAGGPDYGYTF
once,TRBJ2-5,TRBV7-2,-,TGTGCCAGCAGTATGTTGGGTACCCAGTACTTC,CASSMLGTQYF
-,TRBJ1-1,TRBV7-2,-,TGTGCCAGCACCTCATGGGGAGGAGGGAACACTGAAGCTTTCTTT,CASTSWGGGNTEAFF
few,TRBJ2-5,TRBV13,-,TGTGCCAGCAGCTCCCGACCGGATCAAGAGACCCAGTACTTC,CASSSRPDQETQYF
once,TRBJ1-5,TRBV29-1,-,TGCAGCGTCGGTCAGGGAGGGGGAAGCAATCAGCCCCAGCATTTT,CSVGQGGGSNQPQHF
-,TRBJ2-1,TRBV6-5,TRBD1,TGTGCCAGCAGCAAGACAGGGGGCATGAATGAGCAGTTCTTC,CASSKTGGMNEQFF
-,TRBJ2-6,TRBV5-6,-,TGTGCCAGCAGCTTGGCGGGGTCTGGGGCCAACGTCCTGACTTTC,CASSLAGSGANVLTF
few,TRBJ2-6,TRBV4-1,-,TGCGCCAGCAGCCAAGTCCGAGGGGTTGGGGCCAACGTCCTGACTTTC,CASSQVRGVGANVLTF
-,TRBJ2-5,TRBV4-1,-,TGCGCCAGCAGCCAAGTGGTCAGCCAAGAGACCCAGTACTTC,CASSQVVSQETQYF
-,TRBJ2-3,TRBV30,TRBD2,TGTGCCTGGAGATTCGGACTAGGGACAGATACGCAGTATTTT,CAWRFGLGTDTQYF
-,TRBJ2-1,TRBV30,-,TGTGCCTGGAGTGTGTCTGGCAATGAGCAGTTCTTC,CAWSVSGNEQFF
-,TRBJ2-1,TRBV6-5,TRBD2,TGTGCCAGCAGACTGGGACTAGCGGGACCTAATGAGCAGTTCTTC,CASRLGLAGPNEQFF
-,TRBJ1-1,TRBV29-1,-,TGCAGCATAAGCCGGAGCGCTGACGCTGAAGCTTTCTTT,CSISRSADAEAFF
-,TRBJ1-5,TRBV19,-,TGTGCCAGTAGTATGGATTCTACACGAAGCAATCAGCCCCAGCATTTT,CASSMDSTRSNQPQHF
-,TRBJ2-2,TRBV5-1,-,TGCGCCAGCAGCCTGGAGGCCGCGAACACCGGGGAGCTGTTTTTT,CASSLEAANTGELFF
few,TRBJ2-7,TRBV29-1,TRBD1,TGCAGCGCCGGGACAGGGTCCTACGAGCAGTACTTC,CSAGTGSYEQYF
-,TRBJ2-3,TRBV29-1,-,TGCAGCGTTATAGAGAGCAGCTCGGATACGCAGTATTTT,CSVIESSSDTQYF
few,TRBJ1-3,TRBV5-1,-,TGCGCCAGCTCGGACGGATCTGGAAACACCATATATTTT,CASSDGSGNTIYF
-,TRBJ2-6,TRBV7-2,-,TGTGCCAGCAGCTTAATGGTCTCTGGGGCCAACGTCCTGACTTTC,CASSLMVSGANVLTF
-,TRBJ1-5,TRBV30,-,TGTGCCTGGAGTGGGGGCCGCGAGCCCCAGCATTTT,CAWSGGREPQHF